Sequencing of this T cell receptor (beta chain) was carried out in a study of T cell responses to AZD1222 COVID-19 vaccine. Overall study results and limits: Two AZD1222 administrations were followed by greater Spike-specific TCR breadth and depth.

In this sample, this clone turned up once. The antigen is not known. The repertoire was sequenced with immunoSEQ multiplex PCR; TCRdb's copy has only in-frame clones and lacks some. The sample records around 170,000 clones, around 93% being singletons. This TCR came from an adult in good health. The starting material was peripheral blood, obtained on day 0 of AZD1222 vaccination.

This chain's CDR3 is CATSEVDQPQHF. In DNA, the CDR3 is TGTGCCACCAGTGAGGTAGATCAGCCCCAGCATTTT. The J gene is TRBJ1-5, the V gene TRBV24-1; D remains unclear. CDR3 length equals 12 residues. Germline CDR1 and CDR2: KGHDR and SFDVKD. Deletions cut 4 bases from V and 5 bases from J, with 5 bases between.